This T cell receptor beta chain was profiled in a study of shared clonotypes between healthy human individuals. With 5 bases removed from V and 0 bases from J, the gap between germline ends came to 23 bases. Germline loops: CDR1 SEHNR, CDR2 FQNEAQ (reference sequence). This CDR3 has 19 residues. This clone was picked up one time. Its antigen is unknown. Naive CD8 cells, CD45RO-negative and positively selected for CCR7, excluded terminally differentiated effector memory CD45RA+ cells. Adult donors, all healthy and HIV-negative, had no recent acute infections or vaccinations. Per the authors' pipeline: Filtering was not the same, since immunoSEQ gave junction-only sequences without quality scores. Assay: immunoSEQ multiplex PCR; the TCRdb copy retains only in-frame clones and omits some. For V, J and clone size, that table is used; D and trimming come from the DNA. Of around 2.1 million clones listed, about 93% were seen once; the top ten hold approximately 1.7%.

Study results and caveats: Generation probabilities were higher for clonotypes shared across all four sorted-subset donors than for unshared ones. About 4.5% of naive CD4 clonotypes were common to a few donors.

The chain employs TRBV7-9 and TRBJ2-1, with TRBD2 as a possible D gene (6 bases). The sample was naive CD8+ T cells from PBMCs. This clonotype originated in a man between 18 and 29 years old in good health. Some clones in this sample may be carry-over from other donors' samples. The CDR3 nucleotides are TGTGCCAGCAGCGACGCCCTTGAGGGAGGTGTCAGCTCCTACAATGAGCAGTTCTTC. Protein sequence: CASSDALEGGVSSYNEQFF.